The present entry profiles one TCR beta chain with its context. Its binding antigen is unknown. One base away there is no much larger clone; base qualities are not given. TCR beta CDR3 regions were amplified from RNA transcripts for repertoire sequencing. HTBI primers and the Qiagen OneStep RT-PCR kit were used in a first-round RT-PCR, which was followed by a second-round multiplex PCR, size selection and purification. The libraries underwent paired-end sequencing with 100 bp reads on an Illumina HiSeq2000. In the paper's pipeline: Reads were processed with SOAPnuke, discarding reads with adapters, uncalled bases, mean Phred below 15, or no exact constant-primer or identifier match. High-quality paired reads were merged with COPE v1.2.5. Clonotypes were defined as unique nucleotide sequences and were aligned to IMGT TRB V, D and J references using MiTCR v1.1. Analysis was restricted to V-J combinations with a frequency above 0.0001, which covered 98% to 99.2% of repertoires. For each V-J combination, a TCR clonal expansion and chaos score was defined as F50 clonal expansion divided by the chaos observed in the TCRdist matrix. Welch's t-statistics and random forest were used to reduce features to about 13 V-J combinations, which were fed into a naive Bayes classifier. The similarity between thyroid and blood repertoires was quantified using the Morisita-Horn index. Using fastp at Q25 and MiXCR, TCRdb reprocessed the public reads and kept productive beta chains. Merged by CDR3 protein, the rows form single entries marked with the most common genes and DNA. TCRdb's processing, not the authors' own work, is the source of the V and J calls. The sample table holds roughly 600,000 distinct CDR3 sequences, of which less than 40% were seen once. Together, the top ten hold about 4.1% of the sample.

The CDR3 has 12 amino acids, counting the end cysteine and phenylalanine. CDR3 DNA is the only sequence kept; it has 36 bases, read in frame from the first base. Ends trimmed: V by 5 bases, J by 15 bases; bases unmatched to a gene: 9. The hyperthyroidism patients were 18 to 65 years old and newly diagnosed, with a disease duration of less than 2 months. Patients with other autoimmune diseases, uncontrolled infections, pregnancy or lactation were excluded. Clinical symptoms, serum thyroxine, TRAb, thyroid ultrasound and orbital computed tomography formed the basis of the diagnosis. Trizol reagent was used to extract the total RNA, and its quality was then checked on an Agilent 2100 Bioanalyzer. This entry is derived from a study of Graves' ophthalmopathy and Graves' hyperthyroidism (dated by TCRdb to 2017 to 2018). About the study as a whole: Stable hyperthyroidism was defined as no progression to ophthalmopathy within 18 months of follow-up. In total, approximately 130 blood samples were TCR-sequenced: roughly 45 ophthalmopathy, some 75 hyperthyroidism and around 17 hyperthyroidism-to-ophthalmopathy patients. The independent validation cohort included under 20 hyperthyroidism patients plus 17 patients who later progressed from hyperthyroidism to ophthalmopathy. To explore V-J signatures that separate ophthalmopathy from hyperthyroidism, a discovery set of about a hundred patients was enrolled, consisting of fewer than 45 with ophthalmopathy and roughly 57 with stable hyperthyroidism. T-cell repertoires of thyroid tissue and blood were compared in over five hyperthyroidism patients. To tell Graves' ophthalmopathy apart from Graves' hyperthyroidism, and to predict which patients would progress to ophthalmopathy, the study relied on TCR beta repertoire signatures. Once sampling was done, hyperthyroidism patients were given methimazole at a starting dose of 30 mg daily, while ophthalmopathy patients were given high-dose intravenous methylprednisolone.

The paper as a whole reports these results and caveats: Ophthalmopathy was separated from stable hyperthyroidism by the 13-signature model with around 89% sensitivity and around 81% specificity in cross-validation and with 80%/75% in the test set. No statistical method was used to set the sample size in advance, and the investigators knew which group each participant was assigned to. In validation, the model predicted ophthalmopathy progression with about 71% sensitivity and 72% to 80% specificity; eleven to twelve predicted patients were CT-confirmed with GO in a median of approximately 6.5 months. Among expanded thyroid clonotypes with frequency above 0.001, most also showed up in blood, which suggests that blood repertoires may reflect the thyroid immune response.

The sequence came from an adult man with Graves' hyperthyroidism. The receptor chain draws on TRBV12-3 or TRBV12-4 and TRBJ2-1, and TRBD2 matches 8 of the central bases. Sequenced material: peripheral blood or thyroid tissue (not recorded which). The CDR3 corresponds to CASSVPAGVGFF. The base sequence is TGTGCCAGCAGTGTACCAGCGGGAGTAGGGTTCTTC.